This TCR beta chain was identified during a study of shared clonotypes between healthy human individuals. About the research overall: Aged between 18 and 49, the donors were a couple of women and three men. Each donor contributed plates that comprised three CD4 naive, three CD4 memory, two CD8 naive and one CD8 memory.

The donors were adults (healthy and HIV-negative) with no recent acute infections or vaccinations. Assay: immunoSEQ multiplex PCR; the TCRdb copy retains only in-frame clones and omits some. The sample includes approximately 2.5 million clones, approximately 92% of them seen just once. Trimming took 4 bases from V and 2 from J, leaving 13 bases between them. The CDR3 spans 15 residues. In germline, CDR1 is SGDLS, CDR2 YYNGEE. Sequenced material: naive CD4+ T cells sorted from blood. Subset given: CD45RA+ positively selected. The V call is TRBV9, the J call TRBJ1-3; D is perhaps TRBD1 (5 bases). This clonotype was sampled from a man younger than 35 in good health. The CDR3 protein is CASSIQPTAGNTIYF. DNA for the CDR3: TGTGCCAGCAGCATACAGCCGACAGCTGGAAACACCATATATTTT. The full variable domain, completed using reference TRBV9 and TRBJ1-3, is DSGVTQTPKHLITATGQRVTLRCSPRSGDLSVYWYQQSLDQGLQFLIQYYNGEERAKGNILERFSAQQFPDLHSELNLSSLELGDSALYFCASSIQPTAGNTIYFGEGSWLTVV.